This entry concerns a single TCR beta chain. Germline V CDR1 and CDR2: MDHEN, SYDVKM. This CDR3 spans 14 amino acids. V lost 11 bases and J lost 0, with 17 bases in between. This specimen belongs to a study of T cell responses to AZD1222 COVID-19 vaccine. Assay: immunoSEQ multiplex PCR; the TCRdb copy retains only in-frame clones and omits some. The profile shows about 110,000 clones, roughly 89% of them singletons. The chain uses TRBV28 and TRBJ2-7, with D possibly TRBD1 on 6 matching bases. Specimen: peripheral blood, collected 28 days after the second AZD1222 dose. This TCR came from an adult who received the AZD1222 COVID-19 vaccine. The CDR3 spells CAAKVGGTSYEQYF. CDR3 nucleotides: TGTGCCGCAAAAGTAGGGGGAACCTCCTACGAGCAGTACTTC.